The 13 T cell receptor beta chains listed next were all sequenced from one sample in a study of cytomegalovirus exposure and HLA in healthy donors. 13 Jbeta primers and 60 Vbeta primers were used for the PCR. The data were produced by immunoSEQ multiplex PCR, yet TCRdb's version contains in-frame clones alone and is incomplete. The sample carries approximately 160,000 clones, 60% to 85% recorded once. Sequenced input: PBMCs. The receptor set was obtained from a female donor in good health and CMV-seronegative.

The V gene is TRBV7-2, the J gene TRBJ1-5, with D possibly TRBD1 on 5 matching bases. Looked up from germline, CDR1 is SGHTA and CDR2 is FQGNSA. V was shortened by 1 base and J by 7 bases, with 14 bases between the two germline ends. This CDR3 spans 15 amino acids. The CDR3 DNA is TGTGCCAGCAGCTTAGGGGGCCCGAAGTTCCAGCCCCAGCATTTT. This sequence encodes CASSLGGPKFQPQHF.

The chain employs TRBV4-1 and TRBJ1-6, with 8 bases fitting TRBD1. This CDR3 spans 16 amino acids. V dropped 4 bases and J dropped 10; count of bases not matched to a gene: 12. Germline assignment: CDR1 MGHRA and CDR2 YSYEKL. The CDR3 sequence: CASSRTGTGAKSPLHF. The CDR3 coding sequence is TGCGCCAGCAGCCGGACCGGGACAGGCGCGAAGTCACCCCTCCACTTT.

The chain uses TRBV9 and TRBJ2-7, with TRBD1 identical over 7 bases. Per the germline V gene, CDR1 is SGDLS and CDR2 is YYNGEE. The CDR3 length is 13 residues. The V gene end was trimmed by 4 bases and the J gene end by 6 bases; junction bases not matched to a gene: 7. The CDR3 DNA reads TGTGCCAGCAGCCCACGGACAGGCGGCGAGCAGTACTTC. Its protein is CASSPRTGGEQYF. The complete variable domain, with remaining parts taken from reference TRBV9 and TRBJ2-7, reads DSGVTQTPKHLITATGQRVTLRCSPRSGDLSVYWYQQSLDQGLQFLIQYYNGEERAKGNILERFSAQQFPDLHSELNLSSLELGDSALYFCASSPRTGGEQYFGPGTRLTVT.

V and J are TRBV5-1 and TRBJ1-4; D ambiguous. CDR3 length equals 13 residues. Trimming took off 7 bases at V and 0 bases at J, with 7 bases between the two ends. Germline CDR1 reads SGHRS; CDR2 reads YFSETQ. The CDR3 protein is CASSTTTNEKLFF. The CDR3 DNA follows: TGCGCCAGCTCAACAACAACTAATGAAAAACTGTTTTTT.

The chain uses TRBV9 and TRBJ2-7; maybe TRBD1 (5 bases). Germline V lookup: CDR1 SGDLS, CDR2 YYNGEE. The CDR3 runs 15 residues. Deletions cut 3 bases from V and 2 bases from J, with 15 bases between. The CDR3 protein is CASSASQAPAYEQYF. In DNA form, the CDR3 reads TGTGCCAGCAGCGCTTCACAGGCCCCGGCCTACGAGCAGTACTTC.

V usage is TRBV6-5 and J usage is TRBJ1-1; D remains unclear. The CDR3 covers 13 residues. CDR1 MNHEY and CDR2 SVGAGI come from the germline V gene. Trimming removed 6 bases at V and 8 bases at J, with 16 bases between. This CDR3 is CASRTPKEPEAFF. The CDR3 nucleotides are TGTGCCAGCAGGACACCTAAAGAACCCGAAGCTTTCTTT.

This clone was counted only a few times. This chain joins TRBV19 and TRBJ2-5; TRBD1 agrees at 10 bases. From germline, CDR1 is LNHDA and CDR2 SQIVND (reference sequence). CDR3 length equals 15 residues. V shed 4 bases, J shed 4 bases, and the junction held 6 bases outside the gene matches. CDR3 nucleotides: TGTGCCAGTAGTACGGGACAGGGGAGGGGAGAGACCCAGTACTTC. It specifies CASSTGQGRGETQYF.

CDR3 DNA: TGTGCCAGCAGCGTGACAGCTCTCACTGAAGCTTTCTTT. It encodes CASSVTALTEAFF. The V call is TRBV7-3, the J call TRBJ1-1; D perhaps matches TRBD1 (5 bases). This CDR3 comprises 13 residues. Germline lookup yields CDR1 SGHTA and CDR2 FQGTGA. V was pared by 5 bases and J by 4 bases, with 11 bases between.

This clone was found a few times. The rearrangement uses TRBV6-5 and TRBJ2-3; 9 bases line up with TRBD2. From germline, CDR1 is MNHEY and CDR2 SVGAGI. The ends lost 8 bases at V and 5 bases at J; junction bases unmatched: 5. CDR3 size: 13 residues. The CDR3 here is CASRGLAKDTQYF. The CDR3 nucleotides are TGTGCCAGCCGGGGACTAGCCAAAGATACGCAGTATTTT.

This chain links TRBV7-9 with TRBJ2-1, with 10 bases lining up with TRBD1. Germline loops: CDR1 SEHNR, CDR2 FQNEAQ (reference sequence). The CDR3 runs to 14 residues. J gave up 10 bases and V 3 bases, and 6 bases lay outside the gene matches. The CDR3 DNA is TGTGCCAGCAGCTTTATGACAGGGGGCCGCGAGCAGTTCTTC. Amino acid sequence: CASSFMTGGREQFF.

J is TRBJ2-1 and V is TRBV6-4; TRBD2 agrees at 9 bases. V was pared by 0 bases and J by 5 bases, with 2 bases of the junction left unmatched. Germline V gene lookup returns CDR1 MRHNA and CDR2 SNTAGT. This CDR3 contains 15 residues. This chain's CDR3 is CASSDSRGGHNEQFF. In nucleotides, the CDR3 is TGTGCCAGCAGTGACTCGCGGGGGGGCCACAATGAGCAGTTCTTC.

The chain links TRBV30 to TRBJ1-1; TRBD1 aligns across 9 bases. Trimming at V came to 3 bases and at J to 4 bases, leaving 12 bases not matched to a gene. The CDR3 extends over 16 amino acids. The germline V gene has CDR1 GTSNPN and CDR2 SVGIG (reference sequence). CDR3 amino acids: CAWRHYRDRASTEAFF. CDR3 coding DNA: TGTGCCTGGAGGCATTACCGGGACAGGGCGTCCACTGAAGCTTTCTTT.

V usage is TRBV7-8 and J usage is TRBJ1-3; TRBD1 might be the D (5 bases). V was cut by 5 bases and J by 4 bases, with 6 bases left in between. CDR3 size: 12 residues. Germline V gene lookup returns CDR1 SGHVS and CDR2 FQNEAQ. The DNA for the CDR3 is TGTGCCAGCAGCCCAGGGGGAAACACCATATATTTT. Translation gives CASSPGGNTIYF.